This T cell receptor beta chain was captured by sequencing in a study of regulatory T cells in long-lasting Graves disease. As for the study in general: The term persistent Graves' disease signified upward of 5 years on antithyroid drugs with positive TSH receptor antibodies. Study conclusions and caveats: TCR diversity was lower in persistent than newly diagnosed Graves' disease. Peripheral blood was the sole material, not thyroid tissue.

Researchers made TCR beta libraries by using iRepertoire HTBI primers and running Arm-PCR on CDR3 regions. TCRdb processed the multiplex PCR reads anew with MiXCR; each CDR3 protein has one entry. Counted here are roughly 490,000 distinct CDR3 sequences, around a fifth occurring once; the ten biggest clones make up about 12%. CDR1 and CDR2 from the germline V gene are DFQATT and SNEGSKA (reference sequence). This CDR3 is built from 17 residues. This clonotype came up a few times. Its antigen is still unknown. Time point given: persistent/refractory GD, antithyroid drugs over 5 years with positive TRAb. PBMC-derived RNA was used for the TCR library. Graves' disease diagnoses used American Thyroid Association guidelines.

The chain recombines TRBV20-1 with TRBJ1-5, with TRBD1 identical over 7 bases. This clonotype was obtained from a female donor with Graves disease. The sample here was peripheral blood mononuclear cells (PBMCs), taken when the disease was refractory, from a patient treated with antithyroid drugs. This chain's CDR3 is CLSPEGANRYSNQPQHF. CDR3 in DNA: TGCTTATCTCCCGAGGGGGCGAATCGGTATAGCAATCAGCCCCAGCATTTT.